This is a list of T cell receptor beta chains from one sample in a study of neurological immune-mediated disorders. TCRdb passed the 5' RACE reads through MiXCR, listing each CDR3 protein once. The sample records approximately 36,000 distinct CDR3 sequences, around 10% being singletons. The sequenced sample consisted of PBMCs. All receptors derive from a man aged 55 to 69 with HTLV-1-associated myelopathy (HAM/TSP). Each CDR3 is given with its conserved first and last residue. The D gene is left open where the match is weak. For some rows the clone size is stated as once, few or many, or as a class when expanded; others skip it.

V: TRBV27
J: TRBJ2-1
D: NA
size: many
CDR3: CASSLRQTYTYNEQFF
DNA: TGTGCCAGCAGTCTTCGACAGACCTACACCTACAATGAGCAGTTCTTC

V: TRBV12-3/TRBV12-4
J: TRBJ2-3
D: TRBD1
size: many
CDR3: CASSSTGPDTQYF
DNA: TGTGCCAGCAGTTCGACAGGGCCAGATACGCAGTATTTT

V: TRBV2
J: TRBJ2-2
D: TRBD2
size: many
CDR3: CASSWTSGRGYTGELFF
DNA: TGTGCCAGCAGTTGGACTAGCGGGAGGGGTTACACCGGGGAGCTGTTTTTT

V: TRBV2
J: TRBJ1-3
D: NA
size: many
CDR3: CASSVLSSGNTIYF
DNA: TGTGCCAGCAGTGTTTTGAGCTCTGGAAACACCATATATTTT

V: TRBV2
J: TRBJ1-1
D: NA
size: many
CDR3: CASSEINGQAFF
DNA: TGTGCCAGCAGTGAAATTAACGGGCAAGCTTTCTTT

V: TRBV25-1
J: TRBJ1-1
D: NA
size: NA
CDR3: CASSKQGNERAEAFF
DNA: TGTGCCAGCAGCAAACAGGGAAATGAACGGGCTGAAGCTTTCTTT

V: TRBV7-8
J: TRBJ2-5
D: NA
size: NA
CDR3: CASSLDGGNEENQYF
DNA: TGTGCCAGCAGCTTAGATGGTGGGAATGAAGAGAACCAGTACTTC

V: TRBV24-1
J: TRBJ2-1
D: TRBD1
size: many
CDR3: CATSDALTQGAKDEQFF
DNA: TGTGCCACCAGTGATGCATTGACGCAGGGGGCGAAAGATGAGCAGTTCTTC

V: TRBV20-1
J: TRBJ1-1
D: NA
size: NA
CDR3: CGARLGMNTEAFF
DNA: TGCGGTGCTAGGTTGGGTATGAACACTGAAGCTTTCTTT

V: TRBV3-1
J: TRBJ2-1
D: NA
size: many
CDR3: CASSPRGGVGEQFF
DNA: TGTGCCAGCAGCCCGAGGGGGGGAGTCGGGGAGCAGTTCTTC

V: TRBV20-1
J: TRBJ1-1
D: NA
size: many
CDR3: CSASSGGDTEAFF
DNA: TGCAGTGCTAGCTCCGGGGGCGACACTGAAGCTTTCTTT

V: TRBV7-8
J: TRBJ2-5
D: NA
size: many
CDR3: CASSKRVWETQYF
DNA: TGTGCCAGCAGCAAGCGGGTGTGGGAGACCCAGTACTTC

V: TRBV29-1
J: TRBJ2-5
D: NA
size: many
CDR3: CSVERGRVLEETQYF
DNA: TGCAGCGTTGAAAGGGGCCGAGTTCTGGAAGAGACCCAGTACTTC

V: TRBV10-3
J: TRBJ2-3
D: NA
size: many
CDR3: CAIKGDTDTQYF
DNA: TGTGCCATCAAGGGGGACACAGATACGCAGTATTTT

V: TRBV20-1
J: TRBJ2-3
D: NA
size: many
CDR3: CSASLQATDTQYF
DNA: TGCAGTGCTAGCCTACAGGCCACAGATACGCAGTATTTT

V: TRBV20-1
J: TRBJ2-2
D: NA
size: many
CDR3: CSARGGAVGTGELFF
DNA: TGCAGTGCTAGAGGCGGGGCGGTGGGGACCGGGGAGCTGTTTTTT

V: TRBV7-2
J: TRBJ1-2
D: NA
size: many
CDR3: CASSLAHSLGGGYTF
DNA: TGTGCCAGCAGCTTAGCGCATAGTCTCGGGGGTGGCTACACCTTC

V: TRBV29-1
J: TRBJ1-4
D: NA
size: many
CDR3: CSSRDNYNEKLFF
DNA: TGCAGCTCCCGGGACAACTATAATGAAAAACTGTTTTTT

V: TRBV18
J: TRBJ1-1
D: TRBD1
size: many
CDR3: CASSLEGANTEAFF
DNA: TGTGCCAGTTCCCTGGAGGGGGCCAACACTGAAGCTTTCTTT

V: TRBV6-6
J: TRBJ2-7
D: NA
size: many
CDR3: CASSYTPRVVFGLDEQYF
DNA: TGTGCCAGCAGTTACACCCCACGAGTGGTTTTTGGTCTGGACGAGCAGTACTTC

V: TRBV15
J: TRBJ2-1
D: NA
size: many
CDR3: CATSAGDNEQFF
DNA: TGTGCCACCAGCGCCGGGGACAATGAGCAGTTCTTC

V: TRBV5-1
J: TRBJ2-3
D: NA
size: NA
CDR3: CASSSDMSADPTDTQYF
DNA: TGCGCCAGCAGCTCGGATATGTCAGCGGACCCCACAGATACGCAGTATTTT

V: TRBV12-3/TRBV12-4
J: TRBJ2-1
D: NA
size: once
CDR3: CASSLAGVYNEQFF
DNA: TGTGCCAGCAGTTTAGCGGGGGTCTACAATGAGCAGTTCTTC

V: TRBV5-1
J: TRBJ2-1
D: NA
size: many
CDR3: CASSLGGGGRGLYNEQFF
DNA: TGCGCCAGCAGCTTGGGGGGGGGTGGCAGGGGCCTCTACAATGAGCAGTTCTTC

V: TRBV6-2/TRBV6-3
J: TRBJ1-2
D: NA
size: many
CDR3: CASSPRRYGYTF
DNA: TGTGCCAGCAGCCCCCGTCGGTATGGCTACACCTTC

V: TRBV11-2
J: TRBJ2-1
D: TRBD1
size: many
CDR3: CASSLVWTGGHEQFF
DNA: TGTGCCAGCAGCTTAGTCTGGACAGGGGGACATGAGCAGTTCTTC

V: TRBV20-1
J: TRBJ2-1
D: NA
size: many
CDR3: CSARDHTTREQFF
DNA: TGCAGTGCTAGAGATCACACGACTCGTGAGCAGTTCTTC

V: TRBV10-3
J: TRBJ2-2
D: NA
size: many
CDR3: CAISVGVKGTGELFF
DNA: TGTGCCATCAGTGTCGGGGTAAAGGGCACCGGGGAGCTGTTTTTT

V: TRBV11-1
J: TRBJ2-7
D: TRBD1
size: many
CDR3: CASSLNRGRDYEQYF
DNA: TGTGCCAGCAGCTTAAATAGGGGGCGCGACTACGAGCAGTACTTC